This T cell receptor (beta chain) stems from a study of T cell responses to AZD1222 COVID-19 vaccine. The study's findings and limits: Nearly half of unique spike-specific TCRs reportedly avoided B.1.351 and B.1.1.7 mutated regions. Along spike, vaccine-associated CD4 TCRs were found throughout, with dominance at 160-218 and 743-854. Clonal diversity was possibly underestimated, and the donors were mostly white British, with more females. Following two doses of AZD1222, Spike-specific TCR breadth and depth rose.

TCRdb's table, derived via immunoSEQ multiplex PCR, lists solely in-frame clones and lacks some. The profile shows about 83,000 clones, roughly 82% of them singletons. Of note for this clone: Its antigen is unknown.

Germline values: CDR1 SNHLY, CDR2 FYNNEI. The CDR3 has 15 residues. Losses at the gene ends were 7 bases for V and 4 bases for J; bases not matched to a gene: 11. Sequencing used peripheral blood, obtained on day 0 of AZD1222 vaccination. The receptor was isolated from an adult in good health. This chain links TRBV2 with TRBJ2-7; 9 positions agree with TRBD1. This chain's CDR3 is CASKRDRDRSYEQYF. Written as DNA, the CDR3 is TGTGCCAGCAAACGGGACAGGGACCGGTCGTACGAGCAGTACTTC.